The rows below give T cell receptor beta chains drawn from one sample of a study of Ad26.COV2.S vaccination and SARS-CoV-2 variants. The protocol was immunoSEQ multiplex PCR, while the TCRdb copy is restricted to in-frame clones and leaves out a portion. This table has 400,000 to 500,000 clones, 80% to 90% appearing once. The sample in question was peripheral blood, obtained in a trial of Ad26.COV2.S vaccine versus placebo. All receptors come from a person between 18 and 60 years old who received the Ad26.COV2.S COVID-19 vaccine or a placebo. The CDR3 runs from the conserved cysteine through the conserved F or W. A D gene is named only where the DNA matches it firmly. Size is omitted from some rows. Given values are once, few, many or a class for expanded clones.

size	V	D	J	DNA	CDR3
-	TRBV5-1	TRBD1	TRBJ1-2	TGCGCCAGCGGTCCCACAGGGGGAGCTGGCTACACCTTC	CASGPTGGAGYTF
-	TRBV28	-	TRBJ2-5	TGTGCCAGCAGACAGGTTTTCCAAGAGACCCAGTACTTC	CASRQVFQETQYF
-	TRBV7-8	TRBD1	TRBJ2-7	TGTGCCAGCAGCTTAGCTCGGACAGGGGCCTACGAGCAGTACTTC	CASSLARTGAYEQYF
-	TRBV12-5	TRBD1	TRBJ1-1	TGTGCTAGTGGTACCCGGGACAGGGGGTCTGAAGCTTTCTTT	CASGTRDRGSEAFF
-	TRBV2	-	TRBJ1-5	TGTGCCAGCAGCCGGGATAGGGAACAGCCCCAGCATTTT	CASSRDREQPQHF
-	TRBV27	-	TRBJ2-2	TGTGCCACCCTGGTGAGGCGGGGGCTGTTTTTT	CATLVRRGLFF
-	TRBV29-1	-	TRBJ1-4	TGCAGCGCTGCTACGGGACACCCCCCTCAAAAACTGTTTTTT	CSAATGHPPQKLFF
once	TRBV2	-	TRBJ2-3	TGTGCCAGCAGTAGACAGCGTGGAGGCGCAGATACGCAGTATTTT	CASSRQRGGADTQYF
-	TRBV20-1	-	TRBJ2-7	TGCAGTGCTAGTTTTCCCGTCGAGCAGTACTTC	CSASFPVEQYF
-	TRBV7-2	-	TRBJ1-4	TGTGCCAGCAGCTTAGGAGTGGGAAAACTGTTTTTT	CASSLGVGKLFF
-	TRBV2	-	TRBJ1-2	TGTGCCAGCAAGGACGGGGTTTATGGCTACACCTTC	CASKDGVYGYTF
-	TRBV6-2/TRBV6-3	-	TRBJ2-7	TGTGCCAGCAGTTACCTCCAGGGCTCCTACGAGCAGTACTTC	CASSYLQGSYEQYF
-	TRBV5-8	-	TRBJ1-2	TGCGCCAGCAGCTTCAGAAACTATGGCTACACCTTC	CASSFRNYGYTF
-	TRBV4-3	-	TRBJ2-6	TGCGCCAGCAGCCGAACATCCTCTGGGGCCAACGTCCTGACTTTC	CASSRTSSGANVLTF
-	TRBV29-1	TRBD2	TRBJ2-3	TGCAGCGTCGGGGGACTAGCGGCAACTAGCACAGATACGCAGTATTTT	CSVGGLAATSTDTQYF
-	TRBV3-1/TRBV3-2	-	TRBJ1-2	TGTGCCAGCAGAACGGGGGGAAATCATGGCTACACCTTC	CASRTGGNHGYTF
-	TRBV7-2	-	TRBJ2-7	TGTGCCAGCAGCCCCCACGTCGGTCTCTACGAGCAGTACTTC	CASSPHVGLYEQYF
-	TRBV19	TRBD1	TRBJ2-2	TGTGCCAGTAGAACAAGGGGGCTCACCGGGGAGCTGTTTTTT	CASRTRGLTGELFF
-	TRBV3-1/TRBV3-2	-	TRBJ2-7	TGTGCCAGCAGCCGGACGGGGGACAGTTCCTACGAGCAGTACTTC	CASSRTGDSSYEQYF
-	TRBV2	TRBD2	TRBJ2-7	TGTGCCAGCAGAGCGGGGGCCTACGAGCAGTACTTC	CASRAGAYEQYF
-	TRBV11-3	TRBD1	TRBJ2-2	TGTGCCAGCAGCTTATGGGCAGGGGGGAACACCGGGGAGCTGTTTTTT	CASSLWAGGNTGELFF
-	TRBV5-4	TRBD1	TRBJ1-4	TGTGCCAGCAGCACACAGGGGGGGACTAATGAAAAACTGTTTTTT	CASSTQGGTNEKLFF
-	TRBV27	-	TRBJ2-2	TGTGCCAGCCAGGGGTACGGGGCGGGAGCCGGGGAGCTGTTTTTT	CASQGYGAGAGELFF
-	TRBV11-3	-	TRBJ2-5	TGTGCCAGCAGCTTAGAGACGGGACAAGAGACCCAGTACTTC	CASSLETGQETQYF
-	TRBV5-4	-	TRBJ2-1	TGTGCCAGCAGCACGGACTGGGACAATGAGCAGTTCTTC	CASSTDWDNEQFF
once	TRBV21-1	-	TRBJ2-5	TGTGCCACCTCAGGACAACCGAAACTAGCGGGAACAGAGACCCAGTACTTC	CATSGQPKLAGTETQYF
once	TRBV19	TRBD1	TRBJ1-6	TGTGCCAGTAGGGACAGGGGCCGTTCACCCCTCCACTTT	CASRDRGRSPLHF
-	TRBV7-2	-	TRBJ1-2	TGTGCCAGCAGACAGGTCCGATCTAACTATGGCTACACCTTC	CASRQVRSNYGYTF
-	TRBV21-1	-	TRBJ1-1	TGTGCCAGCAGCAAGCGGGGCCCCAAAGGTACTGAAGCTTTCTTT	CASSKRGPKGTEAFF
-	TRBV4-3	-	TRBJ1-2	TGCGCCAGCAGCCAACTTAGTGGGGGGGCTGCGAGGGGAATTGATGGCTACACCTTC	CASSQLSGGAARGIDGYTF
-	TRBV7-8	TRBD1	TRBJ2-6	TGTGCCAGCAGCCCTACAGGGGGCGCTGGGGCCAACGTCCTGACTTTC	CASSPTGGAGANVLTF
-	TRBV5-8	-	TRBJ2-7	TGTGCCAGCAGCTTCAGTTTGAGATCAAAAGGTAACGAGCAGTACTTC	CASSFSLRSKGNEQYF
few	TRBV15	-	TRBJ1-1	TGTGCCACCAGCAGAGGGGTGAACACTGAAGCTTTCTTT	CATSRGVNTEAFF
-	TRBV3-1/TRBV3-2	-	TRBJ1-2	TGTGCCAGCAGCCTCGGTCTCGGGGCGGGCGGCTACACCTTC	CASSLGLGAGGYTF
-	TRBV7-2	TRBD2	TRBJ2-7	TGTGCCAGCAGCCTTACTAGCGGAATCTTCTCCTACGAGCAGTACTTC	CASSLTSGIFSYEQYF
-	TRBV7-2	TRBD1	TRBJ1-5	TGTGCCAGCAGCTTATTCGGGGCAGGGGGGAATCAGCCCCAGCATTTT	CASSLFGAGGNQPQHF
-	TRBV7-3	TRBD2	TRBJ2-5	TGTGCCAGCAGCCGACTAGCGGGAGAGACCCAGTACTTC	CASSRLAGETQYF
-	TRBV9	-	TRBJ2-7	TGTGCCAGCAGCGAGGAGGGGGGGGCCTACGAGCAGTACTTC	CASSEEGGAYEQYF
once	TRBV2	-	TRBJ1-4	TGTGCCAGCAGTGGGGCGGAGGGGGAAAAACTGTTTTTT	CASSGAEGEKLFF
-	TRBV6-2/TRBV6-3	-	TRBJ2-7	TGTGCCAGCAGTTACCCAACAGGGACCTACGAGCAGTACTTC	CASSYPTGTYEQYF
-	TRBV7-8	TRBD2	TRBJ2-1	TGTGCCAGCAGCGCGGGACTAGCGGGAGGGTTATACAATGAGCAGTTCTTC	CASSAGLAGGLYNEQFF
few	TRBV5-4	-	TRBJ1-1	TGTGCCAGCAGCCGCACCGGGGGGTACAACACTGAAGCTTTCTTT	CASSRTGGYNTEAFF
-	TRBV19	-	TRBJ1-4	TGTGCCAGTAGTATAGCTCAGCGTAATGAAAAACTGTTTTTT	CASSIAQRNEKLFF
-	TRBV13	TRBD1	TRBJ1-2	TGTGCCAGCAGCTCCAGGGGGCTGGACTATGGCTACACCTTC	CASSSRGLDYGYTF
-	TRBV27	TRBD1	TRBJ2-1	TGTGCCAGCAGTTTAAGGGGTGGGGGACAGGGGTTGAATGAGCAGTTCTTC	CASSLRGGGQGLNEQFF